The rows below give T cell receptor beta chains drawn from one sample of a study of molecular identifiers for immune sequencing clone quantification. TCRdb processed the PCR reads anew with MiXCR; each CDR3 protein has one entry. This table has around 470,000 distinct CDR3 sequences, about 21% appearing once. Specimen: naive CD8+ T cells from blood, with Jurkat cell RNA spiked in. The receptors here all came from a human donor in good health. Some libraries in this study had Jurkat cell RNA spiked in. CDR3s include the opening cysteine and the closing phenylalanine or tryptophan. The D gene is left open where the match is weak. Size tells how often a clone was seen (once, few, many) or the class of an expanded clone, and some rows leave it out.

>TRBV9|many|TRBJ1-6|TRBD1
TGTGCCAGCAGCCCAGATCCGGGACAGGGTAATTCACCCCTCCACTTT
CASSPDPGQGNSPLHF
>TRBV28|many|TRBJ2-7|NA
TGTGCCAGCAGTTTATCCGGGGGTTTCTACGAGCAGTACTTC
CASSLSGGFYEQYF
>TRBV5-6|NA|TRBJ1-1|TRBD1
TGTGCCGGCAGCTTCCCACCCGGGACAGGGAACACTGAAGCTTTCTTT
CAGSFPPGTGNTEAFF
>TRBV30|many|TRBJ2-7|NA
TGTGCCGTGCCCTCGGAGCAGTACTTC
CAVPSEQYF
>TRBV9|many|TRBJ1-5|TRBD1
TGTGCCAGCAGCACCGACAGGGTACTCAATCAGCCCCAGCATTTT
CASSTDRVLNQPQHF
>TRBV18|NA|TRBJ1-5|TRBD1
TGTGCCAGCTCAGCCCGAATAGGGACAGGGGAACAAGGTCAGCCCCAGCATTTT
CASSARIGTGEQGQPQHF
>TRBV20-1|NA|TRBJ2-7|NA
TGCAGTGCTCGTGAGACAGGTATTCCTGACGAGCAGTACTTC
CSARETGIPDEQYF
>TRBV7-9|NA|TRBJ2-7|NA
TGTGCCAGCAGCCCTCCGAGTGTGGCCTACGAGCAGTACTTC
CASSPPSVAYEQYF
>TRBV6-5|many|TRBJ2-5|TRBD2
TGTGCCAGCACTGATCAGGGACTAGCGGGGCAACGGACCCAGTACTTC
CASTDQGLAGQRTQYF
>TRBV4-3|few|TRBJ2-7|TRBD1
TGCGCCAGCAGCCAGGGGTGGACAGGGTCAACCGGGGGCGAGCAGTACTTC
CASSQGWTGSTGGEQYF
>TRBV11-3|few|TRBJ2-5|TRBD1
TGTGCCAGCAGCCTGACAGGGATAGAGACCCAGTACTTC
CASSLTGIETQYF
>TRBV14|few|TRBJ2-7|NA
TGTGCCAGCAGCCAAGATCCACCCGTCAACTACGAGCAGTACTTC
CASSQDPPVNYEQYF
>TRBV7-9|NA|TRBJ2-1|TRBD2
TGTGCCAGCAGCTCGAATATAGCGGGAGGTACCTGCAATGAGCAGTTCTTC
CASSSNIAGGTCNEQFF
>TRBV6-2/TRBV6-3|few|TRBJ2-7|NA
TGTGCCAGCAGTTACACGGTGGACGAGCAGTACTTC
CASSYTVDEQYF
>TRBV27|few|TRBJ1-6|NA
TGTGCCAGCAGTCCCTGGGCAGGGAGCTCCTATAATTCACCCCTCCACTTT
CASSPWAGSSYNSPLHF
>TRBV7-9|NA|TRBJ2-1|NA
TGTGCCAGCAGCTCCACCATTTGGACCGAGCAGTTCTTC
CASSSTIWTEQFF
>TRBV29-1|many|TRBJ2-3|NA
TGCAGCGTCGTATATGAGGGGGAGACTAGCACAGATACGCAGTATTTT
CSVVYEGETSTDTQYF
>TRBV2|many|TRBJ1-1|NA
TGTGCCAGCAGTGACAGTCGGACTGAAGCTTTCTTT
CASSDSRTEAFF
>TRBV7-9|many|TRBJ1-1|NA
TGTGCCAGCAGCTCAGTGAGGGGGATGAACACTGAAGCTTTCTTT
CASSSVRGMNTEAFF
>TRBV5-1|many|TRBJ2-3|NA
TGCGCCAGCCGCCCACGGGGCCTGAACCGCACAGATACGCAGTATTTT
CASRPRGLNRTDTQYF
>TRBV27|NA|TRBJ1-5|NA
TGTGCCAGCCGTCCGGCAGGGGAGTGTAGCAATCAGCCCCAGCATTTT
CASRPAGECSNQPQHF
>TRBV5-1|many|TRBJ2-5|TRBD1
TGCGCCAGCAGCGGGGGACAGGATGAAGGGTGGGAGACCCAGTACTTC
CASSGGQDEGWETQYF
>TRBV27|NA|TRBJ1-4|NA
TGTGCCAGCAGTTTGGGGGAGACCGAAGGGGAAAAACTGTTTTTT
CASSLGETEGEKLFF
>TRBV7-9|many|TRBJ1-1|TRBD1
TGTGCCAGCAGCCCTGACAGGGCCCAAGTGAACACTGAAGCTTTCTTT
CASSPDRAQVNTEAFF
>TRBV7-6|many|TRBJ2-3|TRBD2
TGTGCCAGCAGCTTAGGACCGGGACTAGCGGGGACCTTGACAGATACGCAGTATTTT
CASSLGPGLAGTLTDTQYF
>TRBV9|few|TRBJ1-1|NA
TGTGCCAGCAGCCTCTCGGGAGGAGCTGCTGAAGCTTTCTTT
CASSLSGGAAEAFF